This entry lists 10 T cell receptor beta chains sequenced from one sample in a study of shared clonotypes between healthy human individuals. CD8 cells regarded as naive lacked CD45RO, were positively chosen for CCR7, and omitted terminally differentiated effector memory CD45RA+ cells. Libraries were prepared by immunoSEQ multiplex PCR; TCRdb keeps only in-frame clonotypes and omits some of them. Of roughly 1,800,000 clones detected, about 94% appear once; the ten largest clones hold 0.95% to 1.5%. The sequencing sample was made of naive CD8+ T cells sorted from blood. The receptors were sampled from a man in his late teens or twenties in good health.

The V and J genes are TRBV29-1 and TRBJ2-2, with a tentative D call TRBD1 (5 bases). This CDR3 has 12 amino acids. Between the trimmed V and J ends, which lost 4 bases and 6 bases, there was a span of 9 bases. CDR1 is SQVTM, CDR2 ANQGSEA, per germline. As DNA, the CDR3 is TGCAGCGTTGTCGCAGGGTCCGGGGAGCTGTTTTTT. Translating it yields CSVVAGSGELFF.

The chain combines TRBV11-2 with TRBJ2-2; no clear D gene. Looked up from germline, CDR1 is SGHAT and CDR2 is FQNNGV. Trimming took 5 bases from V and 0 from J, leaving 16 bases between them. CDR3 length: 17 residues. CDR3: CASSTAYGQANTGELFF. CDR3 DNA: TGTGCCAGCAGCACCGCTTACGGGCAGGCGAACACCGGGGAGCTGTTTTTT.

The J gene is TRBJ1-6, the V gene TRBV21-1. TRBV21-1 is a pseudogene segment. There are 17 residues in the CDR3. CDR3 bases: TGTGCCAGCAGCAAAGCGTATAGGGAGAAGGTTAATTCACCCCTCCACTTT. It is translated as CASSKAYREKVNSPLHF.

This rearrangement joins TRBV30 to TRBJ2-7; TRBD1 or TRBD2 may be the D gene (6 bases each). The germline gives CDR1 GTSNPN, CDR2 SVGIG (reference sequence). The V gene lost 0 bases and the J gene lost 5 bases, with 14 bases spanning the gap. The CDR3 has 14 amino acids. For the CDR3, the DNA is TGTGCCTGGAGTGTAAGGGGGGCATCTCACGAGCAGTACTTC. Translated: CAWSVRGASHEQYF.

The chain joins TRBV5-1 to TRBJ1-1; D ambiguous. Per germline, CDR1 SGHRS and CDR2 YFSETQ. The length of the CDR3 is 13 residues. Trimming removed 4 bases from V and 4 bases from J, with 11 bases in between. In nucleotides, the CDR3 is TGCGCCAGCAGCCTTTCTACGGGCACTGAAGCTTTCTTT. Translated: CASSLSTGTEAFF.

The rearrangement joins TRBV6-1 to TRBJ2-7; D gene uncertain. The CDR3 consists of 11 residues. Trimming shortened V by 6 bases and J by 6 bases, and 9 bases separated the two germline ends. Germline CDR1 MNHNS, CDR2 SASEGT. DNA for the CDR3: TGTGCCAGCAGAGGATTACCCGAGCAGTACTTC. This encodes CASRGLPEQYF.

This clone was seen just once. The same CDR3 arises from other DNA sequences in this sample as well. V usage is TRBV9 and J usage is TRBJ2-7; perhaps TRBD2 as D (6 bases). CDR1 and CDR2 (germline): SGDLS, YYNGEE. The V end lost 2 bases, the J end lost 0 bases, and 6 bases lay between the germline ends. This CDR3 spans 13 amino acids. The CDR3 here is CASSVGGSYEQYF. CDR3 coding DNA: TGTGCCAGCAGCGTCGGGGGCTCCTACGAGCAGTACTTC.

Comment on this clone: The sample holds other DNA sequences that translate to the same CDR3. The chain recombines TRBV27 with TRBJ1-5, with D unresolved. V was trimmed by 0 bases and J by 0 bases, leaving 9 bases between them. Germline CDR1 MNHEY, CDR2 SMNVEV (reference sequence). The CDR3 sequence is 16 residues long. CDR3 sequence reads: CASSLSQGDSNQPQHF. The CDR3 nucleotides read TGTGCCAGCAGTTTATCGCAAGGAGATAGCAATCAGCCCCAGCATTTT.

The rearrangement links TRBV7-2 to TRBJ2-7, with 7 bases aligning to TRBD1. Germline values: CDR1 SGHTA, CDR2 FQGNSA. V gave up 2 bases and J gave up 2 bases; unmatched junction bases: 6. There are 15 residues in the CDR3. The CDR3 nucleotides are TGTGCCAGCAGCTTAACTGGACAGGATACCTACGAGCAGTACTTC. Its protein product is CASSLTGQDTYEQYF.

The V gene is TRBV9, the J gene TRBJ2-5; 10 bases align to TRBD1. The CDR3 length is 18 residues. J lost 2 bases, V lost 3 bases, and 13 bases had no gene match. Germline-derived CDR1 and CDR2 are SGDLS and YYNGEE. CDR3 region: CASSASSTPGQGQETQYF. The CDR3, as DNA: TGTGCCAGCAGCGCTAGTTCTACTCCGGGACAGGGGCAAGAGACCCAGTACTTC.